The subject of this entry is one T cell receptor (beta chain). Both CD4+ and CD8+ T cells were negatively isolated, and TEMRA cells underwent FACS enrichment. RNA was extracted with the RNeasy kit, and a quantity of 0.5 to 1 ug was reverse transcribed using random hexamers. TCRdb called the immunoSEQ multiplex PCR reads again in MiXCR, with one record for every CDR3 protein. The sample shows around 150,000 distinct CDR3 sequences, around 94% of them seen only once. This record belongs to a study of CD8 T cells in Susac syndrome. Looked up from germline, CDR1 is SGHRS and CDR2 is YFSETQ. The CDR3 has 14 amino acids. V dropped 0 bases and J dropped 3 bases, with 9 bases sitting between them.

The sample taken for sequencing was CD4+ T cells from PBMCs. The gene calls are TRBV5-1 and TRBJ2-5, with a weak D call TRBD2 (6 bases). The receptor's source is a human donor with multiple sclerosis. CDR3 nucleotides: TGCGCCAGCAGCTTGGTCGGGAGTGAAGAGACCCAGTACTTC. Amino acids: CASSLVGSEETQYF.